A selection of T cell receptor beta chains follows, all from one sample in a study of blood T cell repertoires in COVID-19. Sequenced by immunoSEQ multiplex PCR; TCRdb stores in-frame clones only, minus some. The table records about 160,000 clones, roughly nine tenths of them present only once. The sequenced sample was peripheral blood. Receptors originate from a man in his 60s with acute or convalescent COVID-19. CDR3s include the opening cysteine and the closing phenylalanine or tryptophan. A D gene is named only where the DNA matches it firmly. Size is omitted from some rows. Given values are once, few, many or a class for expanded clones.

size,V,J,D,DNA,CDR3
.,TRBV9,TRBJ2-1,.,TGTGCCAGCAGCGTAGACGTGGGGGCCCTCAATGAGCAGTTCTTC,CASSVDVGALNEQFF
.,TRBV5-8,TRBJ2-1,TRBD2,TGTGCCAGCAGCTTGGCCTTAACTAGCGGGGGTAATGAGCAGTTCTTC,CASSLALTSGGNEQFF
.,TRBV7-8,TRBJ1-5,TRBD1,TGTGCCAGCAGCCCAACGGGACAGTTCAATCAGCCCCAGCATTTT,CASSPTGQFNQPQHF
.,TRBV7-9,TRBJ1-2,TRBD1,TGTGCCAGCAGCTTTACAGGGGTTCGAGGCTACACCTTC,CASSFTGVRGYTF
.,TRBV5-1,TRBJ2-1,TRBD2,TGCGCCAGCAGCTTGGTTAGCGGGGGGGCGCATGAGCAGTTCTTC,CASSLVSGGAHEQFF
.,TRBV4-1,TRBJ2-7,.,TGCGCCAGCAGCCAAGAAAGCGACAGGACCACCACCTACGAGCAGTACTTC,CASSQESDRTTTYEQYF
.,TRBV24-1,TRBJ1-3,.,TGTGCCACCCCCCGGGAGCGCCGACTGGGAAACACCATATATTTT,CATPRERRLGNTIYF
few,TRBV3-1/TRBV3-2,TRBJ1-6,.,TGTGCCAGCAGCCAAGATGGGGCAGGGGATTCACCCCTCCACTTT,CASSQDGAGDSPLHF
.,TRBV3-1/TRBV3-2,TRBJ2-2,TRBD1,TGTGCCAGCAGTCAGACAGGGAGGAACACCGGGGAGCTGTTTTTT,CASSQTGRNTGELFF
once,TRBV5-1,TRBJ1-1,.,TGCGCCAGCAGGGCCTCCACCTTGAACACTGAAGCTTTCTTT,CASRASTLNTEAFF
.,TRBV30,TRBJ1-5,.,TGTGCCTGGAGTTCAACGGGAGGCCAGCCCCAGCATTTT,CAWSSTGGQPQHF
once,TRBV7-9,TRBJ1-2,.,TGTGCCAGCAGCTTAGTGGCAGTTAACTATGGCTACACCTTC,CASSLVAVNYGYTF
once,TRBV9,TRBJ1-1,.,TGTGCCAGCAGTCAGACGGGGGGCACTGAAGCTTTCTTT,CASSQTGGTEAFF
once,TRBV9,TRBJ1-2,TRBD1,TGTGCCAGCAGTGGGGACAGGGGTGCTTGGACCTTC,CASSGDRGAWTF
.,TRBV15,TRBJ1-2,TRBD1,TGTGCCACCAGCATCAGACAGGGTGACTATGGCTACACCTTC,CATSIRQGDYGYTF
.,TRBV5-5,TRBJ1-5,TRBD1,TGTGCCAGCAGCTATTTCGACAGGGGAATCAATCAGCCCCAGCATTTT,CASSYFDRGINQPQHF
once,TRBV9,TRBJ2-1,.,TGTGCCAGCAGCTTACAGGGAATCCCCACCAATGAGCAGTTCTTC,CASSLQGIPTNEQFF
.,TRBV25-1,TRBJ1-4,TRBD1,TGTGCCAGCAGTGATTTTGGGGACAGCGAAGGGGAAAAACTGTTTTTT,CASSDFGDSEGEKLFF
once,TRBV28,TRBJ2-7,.,TGTGCCAGCAGTTTAATGGGTAGGGAGTATGGAGAGCAGTACTTC,CASSLMGREYGEQYF
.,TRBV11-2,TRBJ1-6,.,TGTGCCAGCAGCTCGGACAGCCTCAATTCACCCCTCCACTTT,CASSSDSLNSPLHF
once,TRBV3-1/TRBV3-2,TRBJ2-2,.,TGTGCCAGCAGCTTTCCGACAATGAACACCGGGGAGCTGTTTTTT,CASSFPTMNTGELFF
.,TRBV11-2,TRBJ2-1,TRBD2,TGTGCCAGCAGCGACCGACTAGCGGGGTACAATGAGCAGTTCTTC,CASSDRLAGYNEQFF
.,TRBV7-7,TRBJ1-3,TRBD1,TGTGCTAGCAGACGTACTGGGAAAGGACAGGGAAGAGGAAACACCATATATTTT,CASRRTGKGQGRGNTIYF
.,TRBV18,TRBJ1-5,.,TGTGCCAGCTCACCCAAGCAGGGGCAGCCCCAGCATTTT,CASSPKQGQPQHF
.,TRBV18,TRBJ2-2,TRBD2,TGTGCCAGCTCACCACGGGAGGGATCGAACACCGGGGAGCTGTTTTTT,CASSPREGSNTGELFF
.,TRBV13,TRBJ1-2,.,TGTGCCAGCAGCTTAGGCCTCAGGGACTATGGCTACACCTTC,CASSLGLRDYGYTF
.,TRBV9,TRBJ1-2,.,TGTGCCAGCAGCGTAGACGAGGGGGACTATGGCTACACCTTC,CASSVDEGDYGYTF
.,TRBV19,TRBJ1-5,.,TGTGCCAGTAGTATAGATCCAAGGGGGAATCAGCCCCAGCATTTT,CASSIDPRGNQPQHF
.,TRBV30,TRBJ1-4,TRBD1,TGTGCCTGGAGTGTACCCAGAACTCGGACAGGGGGTGAAAAACTGTTTTTT,CAWSVPRTRTGGEKLFF
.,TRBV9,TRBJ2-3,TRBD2,TGTGCCAGCAGCCCCGGGTGGACTAGCGGGGGGGCAGATACGCAGTATTTT,CASSPGWTSGGADTQYF
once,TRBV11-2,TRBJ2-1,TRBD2,TGTGCCAGCAGCTTTACTAGCGGGGACAATGAGCAGTTCTTC,CASSFTSGDNEQFF
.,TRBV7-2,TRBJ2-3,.,TGTGCCAGCAGCTTAGCGCGGGGGCTAGATACGCAGTATTTT,CASSLARGLDTQYF
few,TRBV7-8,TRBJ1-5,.,TGTGCCAGCAGCCCACCAGGAAATCAGCCCCAGCATTTT,CASSPPGNQPQHF
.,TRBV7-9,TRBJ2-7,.,TGTGCCAGCAGCTTGGAAGCGGGTCGAGTTGCTGACTTC,CASSLEAGRVADF
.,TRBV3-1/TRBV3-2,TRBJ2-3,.,TGTGCCAGCAGCCAAAGTGCCAGACAAGATACGCAGTATTTT,CASSQSARQDTQYF
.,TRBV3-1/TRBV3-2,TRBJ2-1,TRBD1,TGTGCCAGCAGCTCAGGGACAGGGAATCATGAGCAGTTCTTC,CASSSGTGNHEQFF
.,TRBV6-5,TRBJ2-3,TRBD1,TGTGCCAGCAGTTCGCTACAGGGGGCAGATACGCAGTATTTT,CASSSLQGADTQYF
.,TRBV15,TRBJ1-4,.,TGTGCCACCAGCAGAGGGCGGGGTCCCACAACTAATGAAAAACTGTTTTTT,CATSRGRGPTTNEKLFF
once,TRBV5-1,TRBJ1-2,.,TGCGCCAGCAGCTCTTATCAGGGAGGGGATGGCTACACCTTC,CASSSYQGGDGYTF
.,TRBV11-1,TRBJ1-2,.,TGTGCCAGCAGCTTCGACAGGAACTATGGCTACACCTTC,CASSFDRNYGYTF
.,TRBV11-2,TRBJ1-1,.,TGTGCCAGCAGCTTCGGGGGGAATACTGAAGCTTTCTTT,CASSFGGNTEAFF
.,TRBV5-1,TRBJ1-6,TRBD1,TGCGCCAGCACAGGGGACAGGGATAATTCACCCCTCCACTTT,CASTGDRDNSPLHF
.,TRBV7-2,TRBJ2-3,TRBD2,TGTGCCAGCAGCTCTGGACTAGCGGGGAGGGGTACGCAGTATTTT,CASSSGLAGRGTQYF
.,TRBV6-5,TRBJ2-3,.,TGTGCCAGCAGGTTACCCACTAGCACAGATACGCAGTATTTT,CASRLPTSTDTQYF
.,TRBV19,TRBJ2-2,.,TGTGCCAGTGCGCATACCCAGAGGGACACCGGGGAGCTGTTTTTT,CASAHTQRDTGELFF
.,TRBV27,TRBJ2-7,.,TGTGCCAGCAGTTTTAGAATCGCCTACGAGCAGTACTTC,CASSFRIAYEQYF
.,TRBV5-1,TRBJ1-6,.,TGCGCCAGCAGCCTTACAGGGAGCTCCTATAATTCACCCCTCCACTTT,CASSLTGSSYNSPLHF
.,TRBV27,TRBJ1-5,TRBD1,TGTGCCAGCAGTTTATACCCCCCGACAGGGACCGCAATTCAGCCCCAGCATTTT,CASSLYPPTGTAIQPQHF
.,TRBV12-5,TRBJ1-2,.,TGTGCTAGTGGTTTGCACACGGGGAACAATGGCTACACCTTC,CASGLHTGNNGYTF
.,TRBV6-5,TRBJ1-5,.,TGTGCCAGCAGAACCACAGTTTATAGCAATCAGCCCCAGCATTTT,CASRTTVYSNQPQHF
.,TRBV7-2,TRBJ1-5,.,TGTGCCAGCAGCTTAGTACATATTAGCAATCAGCCCCAGCATTTT,CASSLVHISNQPQHF
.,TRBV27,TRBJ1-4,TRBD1,TGTGCCAGCAAAAGGCAGGGGGCTGAAAAACTGTTTTTT,CASKRQGAEKLFF
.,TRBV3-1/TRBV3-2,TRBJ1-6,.,TGTGCCAGCAGCCAAGGGGGGGACTCACCCCTCCACTTT,CASSQGGDSPLHF
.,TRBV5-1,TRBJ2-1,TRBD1,TGCGCCAGCAGCTTGGAGACAGGGGCTCTCAATGAGCAGTTCTTC,CASSLETGALNEQFF
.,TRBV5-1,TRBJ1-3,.,TGCGCCAGCAGCCGCACAGAAGCCGGAAACACCATATATTTT,CASSRTEAGNTIYF